A selection of T cell receptor beta chains follows, all from one sample in a study of OX40 agonist ivuxolimab in advanced cancers. This table comes from immunoSEQ multiplex PCR, and its TCRdb copy is limited to in-frame clones, with some not included. The sample holds 20,000 to 25,000 clones, 83% seen once. Source: CD4+ or CD8+ T cells sorted from blood, taken in a trial of the OX40 agonist ivuxolimab. The receptor set was obtained from an adult with an advanced solid tumor such as melanoma, head and neck, liver or kidney cancer. The CDR3 runs from the conserved cysteine through the conserved F or W. A D gene is named only where the DNA matches it firmly. Expanded clones get a size class; other rows say once, few or many, or leave the size out.

few	NA	TRBJ2-2	TRBV27	CASSLSGELFF	TGTGCCAGCAGTTTATCCGGGGAGCTGTTTTTT
NA	TRBD1	TRBJ1-2	TRBV5-3	CAHGDRGLYGYTF	TGTGCCCATGGGGACAGGGGTCTTTATGGCTACACCTTC
NA	TRBD1	TRBJ1-5	TRBV5-8	CASSLGTGVQPQHF	TGTGCCAGCAGCTTAGGGACAGGGGTTCAGCCCCAGCATTTT
NA	NA	TRBJ1-5	TRBV27	CASSLMGSNQPQHF	TGTGCCAGCAGTTTAATGGGCAGCAATCAGCCCCAGCATTTT
NA	TRBD2	TRBJ2-1	TRBV30	CAWRGGRDRTGRSYNEQFF	TGTGCCTGGAGAGGCGGGAGGGATCGGACGGGGAGATCCTACAATGAGCAGTTCTTC
NA	NA	TRBJ2-7	TRBV7-8	CASSLARIATYEQYF	TGTGCCAGCAGCTTAGCGAGAATAGCGACGTACGAGCAGTACTTC
NA	TRBD2	TRBJ2-7	TRBV27	CASRPGASGAYEQYF	TGTGCCAGCAGGCCCGGGGCTAGCGGGGCCTACGAGCAGTACTTC
NA	TRBD2	TRBJ2-5	TRBV27	CASSPGLAGAQQYF	TGTGCCAGCAGCCCGGGACTAGCGGGGGCCCAACAGTACTTC
NA	NA	TRBJ1-1	TRBV11-3	CASSFSSGTEAFF	TGTGCCAGCAGCTTTTCTAGTGGCACTGAAGCTTTCTTT
NA	TRBD1	TRBJ2-7	TRBV6-6	CASTLGQGPYEQYF	TGTGCCAGCACCTTAGGACAGGGGCCCTACGAGCAGTACTTC
once	TRBD2	TRBJ2-7	TRBV6-5	CASRPGTSGSYEQYF	TGTGCCAGCCGTCCGGGTACTAGCGGCTCCTACGAGCAGTACTTC
NA	NA	TRBJ2-3	TRBV18	CASSLPAQSDTQYF	TGTGCCAGCTCACTCCCGGCCCAGTCAGATACGCAGTATTTT
NA	TRBD1	TRBJ2-5	TRBV7-6	CASSPETGGEETQYF	TGTGCCAGCAGCCCGGAGACAGGGGGCGAGGAGACCCAGTACTTC
NA	NA	TRBJ2-2	TRBV2	CALGGGTGTGELFF	TGTGCCTTAGGGGGAGGTACAGGCACCGGGGAGCTGTTTTTT
NA	NA	TRBJ2-7	TRBV27	CASSFRGKSYEQYF	TGTGCCAGCAGTTTTCGGGGGAAGAGCTACGAGCAGTACTTC
NA	NA	TRBJ2-5	TRBV27	CASSSVMGETQYF	TGTGCCAGCAGTTCAGTGATGGGAGAGACCCAGTACTTC
NA	TRBD1	TRBJ1-4	TRBV19	CASSTPGQGHEKLFF	TGTGCCAGTAGTACCCCGGGACAGGGTCATGAAAAACTGTTTTTT
few	TRBD1	TRBJ1-1	TRBV2	CASSRGTGVLEAFF	TGTGCCAGCAGTCGGGGGACAGGGGTTCTGGAAGCTTTCTTT
NA	NA	TRBJ2-1	TRBV5-1	CASSLGSLGVQFF	TGCGCCAGCAGCTTAGGAAGTCTGGGTGTGCAGTTCTTC
NA	NA	TRBJ2-7	TRBV7-9	CASSFRGYEQYF	TGTGCCAGCAGCTTCAGGGGTTACGAGCAGTACTTC
NA	NA	TRBJ2-3	TRBV5-1	CASSFRGDAWADTQYF	TGCGCCAGCAGCTTCCGCGGGGACGCTTGGGCAGATACGCAGTATTTT
NA	TRBD1	TRBJ2-5	TRBV6-1	CASSRGQGETQYF	TGTGCCAGCAGCCGGGGACAGGGAGAGACCCAGTACTTC
NA	TRBD1	TRBJ1-1	TRBV4-1	CASSQEQGGTEAFF	TGCGCCAGCAGCCAAGAACAGGGGGGGACTGAAGCTTTCTTT
NA	NA	TRBJ2-7	TRBV5-1	CASSLFLGYEQYF	TGCGCCAGCAGCTTATTTCTCGGATACGAGCAGTACTTC
few	NA	TRBJ1-6	TRBV5-1	CASSLGRERHPLHF	TGCGCCAGCAGCTTGGGACGCGAACGGCATCCCCTCCACTTT
NA	NA	TRBJ2-3	TRBV5-1	CASSLVSSADTQYF	TGCGCCAGCAGCTTGGTCTCTAGTGCAGATACGCAGTATTTT
NA	TRBD2	TRBJ2-1	TRBV7-9	CASTGGLAVYNEQFF	TGTGCCAGCACTGGGGGACTAGCGGTTTACAATGAGCAGTTCTTC
NA	NA	TRBJ2-5	TRBV30	CAWSIGGGETQYF	TGTGCCTGGAGTATCGGAGGTGGAGAGACCCAGTACTTC
NA	NA	TRBJ1-4	TRBV25-1	CASSEGLRPGAANEKLFF	TGTGCCAGCAGTGAAGGGCTCAGACCGGGTGCGGCTAATGAAAAACTGTTTTTT